This T cell receptor beta chain was recorded in a study of shared clonotypes between healthy human individuals (dated by TCRdb to 2018 to 2020). Notes on the research overall: Three men and two women, aged 18 to 49 years, made up the cohort. For each donor, CD4 naive and CD4 memory were each run on three plates, CD8 naive on two plates, and CD8 memory on one plate. The study deeply sequenced blood TCR repertoires of five healthy adults to estimate repertoire size and the extent of clonotype sharing between individuals. To increase sequencing depth and limit assay-specific biases, different laboratories used diverse techniques to prepare libraries and sequence TCR repertoires. Leukapheresis yielded between about 0.85 and 10 billion PBMCs per donor. The study at large found these results: Compared with non-shared clonotypes, clonotypes shared by all four sorted-subset donors had higher generation probabilities. Based on pairwise subsampling, the degree of clonotype sharing among donors was expected to be affected by sequencing depth. The small number of donors limited the genetic and exposure-history diversity represented. Only blood was sampled, and tissue TCR repertoires likely differ from those in blood. Incomplete sequencing was indicated by rarefaction of sorted-subset datasets, despite the large sequencing depth. Estimated clonotype richness was generally larger for naive than for memory subsets. Approximately 5% of naive CD4, 3.5% of naive CD8, about 2.4% of memory CD4, and about 0.4% of memory CD8 clonotypes were shared across several donors.

TCR CDR3 regions were amplified from genomic DNA by multiplex PCR using the deep immunoSEQ assay. For each cell subset, the extracted genomic DNA was distributed evenly across all wells of several immunoSEQ 96-well plates, and each plate served as one replicate. Each replicate PCR for sorted subsets received about 210 ng genomic DNA, equal to 30,000 or so T cell genomes. The purified libraries were quantified using a Qubit 3.0 fluorometer, sized with a Bioanalyzer 2100, and then quantified again using the KAPA Library Quantification kit. A separate single-read 150-cycle Illumina NextSeq 550 flow cell was used to sequence each immunoSEQ 96-well plate. As for the original processing: Because only junctional sequences without quality scores were contained in the immunoSEQ output, filtering matching that applied to full-length reads could not be performed. Sequences were annotated with PyIR, a Python wrapper for IgBLAST v1.9, using IMGT germline references to assign V/J genes and CDR3. Reads with weak V/J assignments (E-value above 1e-6), missing CDR3, stop codons, out-of-frame junctions, or ambiguous translated residues were removed. V3J clonotypes were defined as sequences sharing the same inferred V gene, J gene, and CDR3 amino acid sequence. Percentage overlap between repertoires was computed as shared unique clonotypes divided by the size of the smaller repertoire. Three approaches were used to assess repertoire richness: RTK rarefaction, the Chao1 estimator, and Recon v2.1 estimates of unobserved clonotypes. Generation probabilities were computed with OLGA for all TCRbeta clonotypes obtained by the gDNA method from several donors. TCRdb provides this immuneACCESS table in a form limited to in-frame rearrangements. Some clones are lacking; in checked studies, under half of them reflect an unresolved V gene, and why the rest are absent is not known. The V and J calls and clone size come from that table; D and trimming were worked out from the DNA. The sample table lists 600,000 or so clones, roughly 96% of them with a count of one. The ten largest clonotypes hold 0.11% of the sample.

Remarks on this clone: This receptor's antigen is unknown. Base qualities are missing; no much larger clone stands one base away.

Including cysteine and phenylalanine, the CDR3 has 17 amino acids. Only the CDR3 region is kept as DNA, spanning 51 bases read in frame from base 1. Deletion took 7 bases off V and 4 bases off J, with a span of 25 bases between the germline ends. CDR1 and CDR2 are read off the germline V gene (reference sequence) as MNHEY and SMNVEV. For the CD8 naive samples, CD45RO-negative cells were positively selected for CCR7, yielding a CD45RA+CCR7+ population from which TemRA cells were excluded. The donors were healthy, HIV-negative adults with no recently reported acute infections or vaccinations. Only Caucasian adults living in Nashville, Tennessee, USA were represented among the donors. Blood was obtained by leukapheresis, after which PBMCs were separated by Ficoll-Histopaque density gradient centrifugation and cryopreserved in liquid nitrogen vapor phase. Purity and quantity of every magnetically sorted T cell population were checked by analytical flow cytometry. Genomic DNA was isolated from every sorted fraction and measured by UV absorbance on a Nanodrop 2000c.

The sequence derives from a woman between 25 and 40 years old in good health. The chain was built from TRBV27 and TRBJ1-2; the D gene is possibly TRBD1, with 6 bases matching. Sequenced material: naive CD8+ T cells sorted from blood. The cell subset or site label of this sample denotes: CD45RA+CCR7+. Here the CDR3 is given as CASTPGTGAKILYGYTF. The DNA is as follows: TGTGCCAGCACCCCTGGGACGGGGGCGAAGATACTCTATGGCTACACCTTC.